Sequencing of this T cell receptor (beta chain) was carried out in a study of shared clonotypes between healthy human individuals. Selected positively for CCR7 and CD45RO-negative, naive CD8 cells excluded terminally differentiated effector memory CD45RA+ cells. Profiled with immunoSEQ multiplex PCR; TCRdb holds only in-frame clones, not every one. The sample includes about 2 million clones, just under 95% seen only once; the top ten take about 1.1%. The CDR3 loop spans 12 amino acids. V lost 8 bases and J 0 bases, leaving 10 bases between the germline ends. Germline CDR1 reads GTSNPN; CDR2 reads SVGIG (reference sequence).

The source of this sequence is a man younger than 35 in good health. Sample: naive CD8+ T cells sorted from blood. The chain recombines TRBV30 with TRBJ1-1, with unresolved D. The CDR3 region is CARSPLNTEAFF. CDR3 nucleotides: TGTGCCCGCTCCCCTTTGAACACTGAAGCTTTCTTT.